This T cell receptor (beta chain) was sequenced for a study of blood T cell repertoires in COVID-19. Germline-derived CDR1 and CDR2 are KGHSH and LQKENI. This CDR3 spans 15 amino acids. The V gene end was trimmed by 3 bases and the J gene end by 7 bases; junction bases not matched to a gene: 10. The data were produced by immunoSEQ multiplex PCR, yet TCRdb's version contains in-frame clones alone and is incomplete. The sample carries over 150,000 clones, 82% recorded once. The sample comprised peripheral blood. The chain is built from TRBV18 and TRBJ2-7, with 9 nucleotides matching TRBD1. This sequence was found in a woman older than 75 with active or convalescent COVID-19. CDR3 DNA: TGTGCCAGCTCACCCCCGGGACAGGGAGTAGGGGAGCAGTACTTC. Protein: CASSPPGQGVGEQYF.